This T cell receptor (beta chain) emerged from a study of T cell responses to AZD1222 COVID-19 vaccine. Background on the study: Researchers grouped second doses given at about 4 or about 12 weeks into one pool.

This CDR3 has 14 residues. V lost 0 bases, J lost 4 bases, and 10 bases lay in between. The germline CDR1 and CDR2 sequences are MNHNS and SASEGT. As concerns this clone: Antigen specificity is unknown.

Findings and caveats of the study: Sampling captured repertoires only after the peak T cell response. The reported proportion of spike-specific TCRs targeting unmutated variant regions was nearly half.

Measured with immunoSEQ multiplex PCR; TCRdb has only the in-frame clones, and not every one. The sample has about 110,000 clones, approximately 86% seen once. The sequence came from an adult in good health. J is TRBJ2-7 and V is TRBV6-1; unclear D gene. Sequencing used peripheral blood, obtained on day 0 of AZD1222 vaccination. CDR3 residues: CASSEALVKYEQYF. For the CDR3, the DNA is TGTGCCAGCAGTGAAGCGCTAGTCAAGTACGAGCAGTACTTC.